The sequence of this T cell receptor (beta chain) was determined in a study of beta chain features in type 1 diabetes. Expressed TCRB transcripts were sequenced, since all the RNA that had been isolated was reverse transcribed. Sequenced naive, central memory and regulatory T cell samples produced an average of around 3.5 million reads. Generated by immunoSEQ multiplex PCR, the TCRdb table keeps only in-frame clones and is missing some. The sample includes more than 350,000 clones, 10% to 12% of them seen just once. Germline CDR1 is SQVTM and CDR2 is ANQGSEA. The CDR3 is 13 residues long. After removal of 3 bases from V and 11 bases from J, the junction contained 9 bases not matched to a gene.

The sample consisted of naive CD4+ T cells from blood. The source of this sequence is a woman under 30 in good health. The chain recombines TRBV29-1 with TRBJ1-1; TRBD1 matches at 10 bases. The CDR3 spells CSVDLGQGSWAFF. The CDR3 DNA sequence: TGCAGCGTTGATTTGGGACAGGGGTCATGGGCTTTCTTT.